The 28 T cell receptor beta chains below were found in one sample sequenced in a study of Ad26.COV2.S vaccination and SARS-CoV-2 variants. Clones were read by immunoSEQ multiplex PCR, and TCRdb kept only the in-frame ones, dropping some. The profile shows some 460,000 clones, 89% of them singletons. Documented treatment: around 19 received Ad26.COV2.S at low or high dose, single or two shots; 5 received placebo; per-sample allocation not given. Day 63 after the first vaccine or placebo injection was the time point for sampling. The sequencing here drew on peripheral blood, taken in a trial of Ad26.COV2.S vaccine versus placebo. These receptors came from a person between 18 and 65 years old who received the Ad26.COV2.S COVID-19 vaccine or a placebo.

The CDR3 region is CAWSVAGGAYNEQFF. DNA of the CDR3: TGTGCCTGGAGTGTCGCGGGGGGGGCATACAATGAGCAGTTCTTC. This chain joins TRBV30 and TRBJ2-1; 9 bases are shared with TRBD2. CDR1 is GTSNPN and CDR2 is SVGIG in the germline V gene (reference sequence). The CDR3 has 15 amino acids. V lost 0 bases, J lost 4 bases, and 4 bases stayed unmatched.

V is TRBV28 and J is TRBJ1-2, with D unclear. Germline lookup yields CDR1 MDHEN and CDR2 SYDVKM. V dropped 3 bases and J dropped 4 bases, with 6 bases sitting between them. The CDR3 sequence is 12 residues long. The CDR3: CASSFDPYGYTF. CDR3 in DNA: TGTGCCAGCAGTTTCGACCCCTATGGCTACACCTTC.

The genes are TRBV11-1 and TRBJ2-3; the D gene is possibly TRBD2 (5 bases). Germline assignment: CDR1 SGHAT and CDR2 FQDESV (reference sequence). This CDR3 is built from 16 residues. V dropped 1 base and J dropped 2 bases, with 13 bases sitting between them. The CDR3 bases are TGTGCCAGCAGCTTAGTTCCCGGACTCCTCACAGATACGCAGTATTTT. Translation: CASSLVPGLLTDTQYF.

The V call is TRBV28, the J call TRBJ2-1, with D possibly being TRBD1 or TRBD2 (5 bases each). The CDR3 totals 15 residues. V was cut by 5 bases and J by 6 bases, with 17 bases left in between. The germline CDR1 and CDR2 sequences are MDHEN and SYDVKM. This CDR3 is CASSRGPTLTNEQFF. For the CDR3, the DNA is TGTGCCAGCAGTCGGGGCCCTACTCTGACCAATGAGCAGTTCTTC.

The chain employs TRBV5-1 and TRBJ1-2; maybe TRBD1 (5 bases). Germline CDR1 reads SGHRS; CDR2 reads YFSETQ. V shed 0 bases and J shed 3 bases, with 12 bases lying between them. This CDR3 region has 15 residues. CDR3 protein: CASSLVRGSDYGYTF. CDR3 sequence (DNA): TGCGCCAGCAGCTTGGTGCGGGGGTCCGACTATGGCTACACCTTC.

The rearrangement joins TRBV6-2 or TRBV6-3 to TRBJ1-2; 7 nucleotides line up with TRBD1. The CDR3 sequence is 14 residues long. Trimming at V came to 4 bases and at J to 2 bases, leaving 4 bases not matched to a gene. From germline, CDR1 is MNHEY and CDR2 SVGEGT. CDR3 sequence: CASSWAGGNYGYTF. The CDR3 DNA sequence: TGTGCCAGCAGTTGGGCAGGGGGGAACTATGGCTACACCTTC.

The chain employs TRBV5-1 and TRBJ2-7, with TRBD2 matching 11 bases. The ends lost 3 bases at V and 0 bases at J; junction bases unmatched: 5. The CDR3 is 16 amino acids. Germline assignment: CDR1 SGHRS and CDR2 YFSETQ. The CDR3 reads CASSSLAGGLSYEQYF. As DNA, the CDR3 is TGCGCCAGCAGCTCCCTAGCGGGAGGCCTCTCCTACGAGCAGTACTTC.

This chain uses TRBV7-8 with TRBJ1-2; D remains unclear. Trimming pared 7 bases from V and 5 bases from J, leaving 17 bases between. Germline V gives CDR1 SGHVS, CDR2 FQNEAQ. The CDR3 is 14 amino acids. CDR3 sequence reads: CASTPYRTAYGYTF. DNA of the CDR3: TGTGCCAGCACCCCTTATCGGACCGCTTATGGCTACACCTTC.

The rearrangement uses TRBV19 and TRBJ2-7; no clear D. The CDR3 consists of 12 residues. Trimming shortened V by 10 bases and J by 0 bases, and 10 bases separated the two germline ends. Germline V gene data show CDR1 as LNHDA and CDR2 as SQIVND (reference sequence). The CDR3 DNA reads TGTGCCACTAGAGATACCTCCTACGAGCAGTACTTC. This translates into CATRDTSYEQYF.

The chain links TRBV28 to TRBJ2-2; perhaps TRBD1 as D (5 bases). The V end was cut by 4 bases, the J end by 6 bases, with 15 bases between. Germline assignment: CDR1 MDHEN and CDR2 SYDVKM. The length of the CDR3 is 15 residues. CDR3 DNA sequence: TGTGCCAGCAGTTGGATGGGGCAGGGATCCGGGGAGCTGTTTTTT. This encodes CASSWMGQGSGELFF.

The V gene is TRBV27, the J gene TRBJ2-7, with D perhaps TRBD1 or TRBD2 (5 bases each). The CDR3 sequence is 15 residues long. The V gene's germline CDR1 is MNHEY and CDR2 SMNVEV (reference sequence). V lost 3 bases and J lost 5, with 17 bases in between. Written as DNA, the CDR3 is TGTGCCAGCAGTTTGGGGGTCACATTGGGAGACGAGCAGTACTTC. This gives the protein CASSLGVTLGDEQYF.

The chain joins TRBV28 to TRBJ1-5; D gene unclear. The V end lost 0 bases, the J end lost 4 bases, and 7 bases lay between the germline ends. The germline V gene has CDR1 MDHEN and CDR2 SYDVKM. CDR3 length: 14 amino acids. CDR3 nucleotides: TGTGCCAGCAGTTTATGGTCAGTAAATCAGCCCCAGCATTTT. Translating gives CASSLWSVNQPQHF.

This chain connects TRBV5-1 to TRBJ2-3, with TRBD1 identical over 10 bases. Germline values: CDR1 SGHRS, CDR2 YFSETQ. The CDR3 has 15 amino acids. With 4 bases clipped from V and 3 bases from J, the junction kept 5 bases outside the gene matches. The CDR3 sequence is CASSTDRGRTDTQYF. DNA for the CDR3: TGCGCCAGCAGCACCGACAGGGGGCGAACAGATACGCAGTATTTT.

V gene TRBV14 combines with J gene TRBJ2-7; 8 nucleotides match TRBD1. Germline CDR1 is SGHDN and CDR2 is FVKESK. V was pared by 6 bases and J by 2 bases, with 12 bases of the junction left unmatched. CDR3 size: 16 residues. The CDR3 region is CASSPVRGLATYEQYF. CDR3 DNA: TGTGCCAGCAGTCCCGTCAGGGGGCTCGCCACCTACGAGCAGTACTTC.

The chain links TRBV12-3 or TRBV12-4 to TRBJ1-5; no definite D call. V was trimmed by 2 bases and J by 7 bases, leaving 9 bases between them. CDR3 length: 13 amino acids. CDR3 sequence: CASSLFSGQPQHF. CDR3 bases: TGTGCCAGCAGTTTATTCTCTGGCCAGCCCCAGCATTTT.

CDR3 loop: CASSLSGIAKNIQYF. CDR3 sequence (DNA): TGTGCCAGCAGTTTATCAGGGATAGCCAAAAACATTCAGTACTTC. The chain couples TRBV28 to TRBJ2-4; the D gene is possibly TRBD1 (5 bases). The germline V gene has CDR1 MDHEN and CDR2 SYDVKM. Trimming took off 1 base at V and 0 bases at J, with 7 bases between the two ends. This CDR3 is built from 15 residues.

This chain links TRBV21-1 with TRBJ1-2. TRBV21-1 is an annotated pseudogene. This CDR3 region has 11 residues. The CDR3 loop reads CASSSPAGYTF. The CDR3 DNA sequence: TGTGCCAGCAGCTCTCCAGCGGGCTACACCTTC.

This chain uses TRBV6-5 with TRBJ2-7; 10 nucleotides line up with TRBD1. The CDR3 has 15 amino acids. J gave up 8 bases and V 2 bases, and 9 bases lay outside the gene matches. Germline V gene data show CDR1 as MNHEY and CDR2 as SVGAGI. The CDR3 DNA sequence: TGTGCCAGCAGTTACGCTAAGCCGGGACAGGGGAAGCAGTACTTC. Its protein is CASSYAKPGQGKQYF.

The chain carries TRBV30 and TRBJ1-5; tentative D call: TRBD1 (6 bases). There are 16 residues in the CDR3. The germline CDR1 and CDR2 sequences are GTSNPN and SVGIG (reference sequence). V shed 2 bases and J shed 0 bases, with 14 bases lying between them. CDR3 DNA sequence: TGTGCCTGGAGTTCCGCTAGGGGGGGTAGCAATCAGCCCCAGCATTTT. Its protein is CAWSSARGGSNQPQHF. The whole variable domain, remainder taken from reference TRBV30 and TRBJ1-5, is SQTIHQWPATLVQPVGSPLSLECTVEGTSNPNLYWYRQAAGRGLQLLFYSVGIGQISSEVPQNLSASRPQDRQFILSSKKLLLSDSGFYLCAWSSARGGSNQPQHFGDGTRLSIL.

This chain joins TRBV7-9 and TRBJ2-1; D gene uncertain. The CDR3 sequence is 11 residues long. Trimming removed 0 bases from V and 15 bases from J, with 9 bases in between. CDR1 is SEHNR and CDR2 is FQNEAQ in the germline V gene (reference sequence). CDR3 protein: CASSLAGRTFF. DNA for the CDR3: TGTGCCAGCAGCTTAGCGGGCCGTACGTTCTTC.

The chain is built from TRBV11-2 and TRBJ2-3, with D possibly being TRBD2 (6 bases). The length of the CDR3 is 16 residues. CDR1 is SGHAT and CDR2 is FQNNGV in the germline V gene. The ends were cut back, 6 bases at V and 7 bases at J, with 23 bases in the middle. CDR3 nucleotides: TGTGCCAGCAGAGAGGGGTTGGCGACTAGGCTAAATACGCAGTATTTT. Residues: CASREGLATRLNTQYF.

The genes are TRBV9 and TRBJ2-3; 8 positions match TRBD1. The CDR3 is 17 residues long. From germline, CDR1 is SGDLS and CDR2 YYNGEE. Trimming at V came to 4 bases and at J to 1 base, leaving 11 bases not matched to a gene. CDR3 in amino acids: CASSTGQGSLGTDTQYF. The CDR3 DNA reads TGTGCCAGCAGCACAGGACAGGGTAGCCTAGGCACAGATACGCAGTATTTT.

CDR3 in amino acids: CASSWTVSTEAFF. Here the CDR3 DNA reads TGTGCCAGCAGTTGGACAGTGAGCACTGAAGCTTTCTTT. The genes are TRBV27 and TRBJ1-1, with D possibly being TRBD1 (6 bases). CDR3 length equals 13 residues. Germline V gene sequence: CDR1 MNHEY, CDR2 SMNVEV (reference sequence). The V end lost 4 bases, the J end lost 4 bases, and 10 bases lay between the germline ends.

This clone was seen once. The V gene is TRBV25-1, the J gene TRBJ2-1; D is undetermined. CDR1 MGHDK and CDR2 SYGVNS come from the germline V gene. V shed 5 bases and J shed 9 bases, with 8 bases lying between them. The CDR3 contains 11 residues. The CDR3 sequence is CASSPHFEQFF. The CDR3 nucleotides are TGTGCCAGCAGTCCCCATTTTGAGCAGTTCTTC. Full variable domain (rest looked up from reference TRBV25-1 and TRBJ2-1): EADIYQTPRYLVIGTGKKITLECSQTMGHDKMYWYQQDPGMELHLIHYSYGVNSTEKGDLSSESTVSRIRTEHFPLTLESARPSHTSQYLCASSPHFEQFFGPGTRLTVL.

The V gene is TRBV6-6, the J gene TRBJ2-1, with D unresolved. The ends were cut back, 5 bases at V and 12 bases at J, with 14 bases in the middle. The CDR3 spans 12 residues. Germline CDR1 MNHNY, CDR2 SVGAGI (reference sequence). The CDR3 bases are TGTGCCAGCAGTCCCGATGAAAGGCGGCAGTTCTTC. Encoded protein: CASSPDERRQFF.

The rearrangement joins TRBV30 to TRBJ1-2; TRBD1 matches 9 bases. Germline CDR1 reads GTSNPN; CDR2 reads SVGIG (reference sequence). Trimming at V came to 3 bases and at J to 5 bases, leaving 13 bases not matched to a gene. CDR3 size: 16 residues. The CDR3 loop reads CAWRAPGQGGRYGYTF. CDR3 coding DNA: TGTGCCTGGAGGGCCCCGGGACAGGGAGGAAGGTATGGCTACACCTTC.

The rearrangement uses TRBV11-2 and TRBJ1-2; no clear D gene. Germline values: CDR1 SGHAT, CDR2 FQNNGV. The CDR3 sequence is 15 residues long. The V and J ends lost 1 base and 6 bases respectively, with 15 bases between them. CDR3 coding DNA: TGTGCCAGCAGCTTAGTTCTGGACCCGGAGGATGGCTACACCTTC. It is translated as CASSLVLDPEDGYTF.

This rearrangement joins TRBV15 to TRBJ1-4; D not resolved. Germline lookup yields CDR1 LNHNV and CDR2 YYDKDF (reference sequence). This CDR3 has 15 residues. V was cut by 0 bases and J by 0 bases, with 5 bases left in between. This chain's CDR3 is CATSREEATNEKLFF. The DNA for the CDR3 is TGTGCCACCAGCAGAGAGGAGGCAACTAATGAAAAACTGTTTTTT.